The 16 T cell receptor beta chains given below trace back to one sample, sequenced in a study of T cell responses to AZD1222 COVID-19 vaccine (dated by TCRdb to about 2021). Sample time point, as interpreted from the label and publication: baseline before first vaccination. The method behind the library was the immunoSEQ multiplex PCR assay. This immuneACCESS table, as held by TCRdb, lists in-frame sequences with V and J called but not all clones. Of the missing ones, under half trace to an unresolved V gene in checked studies; the others have no known cause. For this sample there are tens of thousands of clones; more than 70% appear just once. Roughly 8% of the sample is held by the ten biggest clonotypes. Material: peripheral blood, obtained on day 0 of AZD1222 vaccination. All receptors come from an adult in good health.

This chain joins TRBV2 and TRBJ1-5; D unclear. CDR1 is SNHLY and CDR2 is FYNNEI in the germline V gene. The V end lost 8 bases, the J end lost 1 base, and 12 bases lay between the germline ends. The length of the CDR3 is 14 residues. The CDR3: CASGREGSNQPQHF. CDR3 in DNA: TGTGCCAGCGGACGGGAGGGAAGCAATCAGCCCCAGCATTTT.

The CDR3 DNA reads as TGTGCCAGCAGCCAAGGAACAGGGTCGACCTATGGCTACACCTTC. Translation: CASSQGTGSTYGYTF. This chain connects TRBV3-1 (or the pseudogene TRBV3-2) to TRBJ1-2; D possibly corresponds to TRBD1 (6 bases). The V and J ends lost 1 base and 4 bases respectively, with 13 bases between them. CDR3 length: 15 residues. From germline, CDR1 is LGHDT and CDR2 YNNKEL (reference sequence).

The rearrangement joins TRBV29-1 to TRBJ1-2; possible D gene TRBD1, 5 bases. The CDR3 has 12 amino acids. Trimming stripped 4 bases from V and 7 bases from J, with 13 bases between. In germline, CDR1 is SQVTM, CDR2 ANQGSEA. The CDR3 sequence is CSVVEGSAGYTF. DNA of the CDR3: TGCAGCGTTGTAGAGGGGTCGGCTGGCTACACCTTC.

The V call is TRBV5-8, the J call TRBJ1-1, with unresolved D. The germline V gene has CDR1 SGHTS and CDR2 YDEGEE. Trimming shortened V by 0 bases and J by 1 base, and 7 bases separated the two germline ends. The CDR3 is 14 amino acids. The CDR3 reads CASSLGVTNTEAFF. CDR3 nucleotide sequence: TGTGCCAGCAGCTTGGGTGTAACGAACACTGAAGCTTTCTTT.

To note about this clone: One end of the junction does not line up with germline, which may come from a read error. V gene TRBV15 combines with J gene TRBJ2-1, with TRBD2 as a possible D gene (5 bases). The CDR3 has 15 residues. Per the germline V gene, CDR1 is LNHNV and CDR2 is YYDKDF (reference sequence). The CDR3 is CATTDQLEDYNEQFF. CDR3 DNA: TGTGCTACCACCGATCAACTAGAGGACTACAATGAGCAGTTCTTC.

The chain has TRBV4-1 and TRBJ2-1, with TRBD2 identical over 9 bases. V lost 0 bases, J lost 3 bases, and 3 bases stayed unmatched. Looked up from germline, CDR1 is MGHRA and CDR2 is YSYEKL. The CDR3 runs 16 residues. CDR3 region: CASSQEGLANYNEQFF. In DNA, the CDR3 is TGCGCCAGCAGCCAAGAAGGACTAGCGAACTACAATGAGCAGTTCTTC.

The chain joins TRBV5-4 to TRBJ2-1; possible D gene TRBD1, 6 bases. This CDR3 is built from 13 residues. Germline-derived CDR1 and CDR2 are SGHNT and YYREEE (reference sequence). The V end lost 0 bases, the J end lost 13 bases, and 14 bases lay between the germline ends. CDR3 sequence: CASSLDRAKEQFF. The CDR3 DNA reads as TGTGCCAGCAGCTTGGACAGGGCGAAGGAACAGTTCTTC.

The chain carries TRBV2 and TRBJ2-7, with D maybe TRBD2 (6 bases). V shed 9 bases and J shed 0 bases, with 24 bases lying between them. Germline loops: CDR1 SNHLY, CDR2 FYNNEI. This CDR3 comprises 17 residues. The DNA of the CDR3 is TGTGCCAGATCCGGGCCTTTAGCGGAGGGAAGCTCCTACGAGCAGTACTTC. This encodes CARSGPLAEGSSYEQYF. Supplemented by reference TRBV2 and TRBJ2-7, the full variable domain reads EPEVTQTPSHQVTQMGQEVILRCVPISNHLYFYWYRQILGQKVEFLVSFYNNEISEKSEIFDDQFSVERPDGSNFTLKIRSTKLEDSAMYFCARSGPLAEGSSYEQYFGPGTRLTVT.

The chain carries TRBV6-6 and TRBJ2-2; D unclear. Germline loops: CDR1 MNHNY, CDR2 SVGAGI (reference sequence). The CDR3 has 14 amino acids. With 10 bases removed from V and 1 base from J, the gap between germline ends came to 13 bases. The CDR3 loop reads CATRLSENTGELFF. Written as DNA, the CDR3 is TGTGCCACCAGATTATCGGAGAACACCGGGGAGCTGTTTTTT.

The rearrangement joins TRBV29-1 to TRBJ2-2, with 8 bases identical to TRBD2. The CDR3 extends over 13 amino acids. Germline V CDR1 and CDR2: SQVTM, ANQGSEA. V trimming: 7 bases; J trimming: 5 bases; junction bases outside the gene matches: 6. CDR3 region: CSGRPSGTGELFF. CDR3 DNA sequence: TGCAGCGGGAGGCCTAGCGGGACCGGGGAGCTGTTTTTT.

The gene calls are TRBV2 and TRBJ1-2; 8 nucleotides agree with TRBD1. The CDR3 loop spans 14 amino acids. Germline V gene data show CDR1 as SNHLY and CDR2 as FYNNEI. The junction had 2 bases not matched to a gene; V was cut back by 1 base and J by 4 bases. CDR3 sequence reads: CASSEVDRVYGYTF. The DNA for the CDR3 is TGTGCCAGCAGTGAAGTGGACAGGGTCTATGGCTACACCTTC. The whole variable domain, remainder taken from reference TRBV2 and TRBJ1-2, is EPEVTQTPSHQVTQMGQEVILRCVPISNHLYFYWYRQILGQKVEFLVSFYNNEISEKSEIFDDQFSVERPDGSNFTLKIRSTKLEDSAMYFCASSEVDRVYGYTFGSGTRLTVV.

The chain joins TRBV5-4 to TRBJ2-1; D perhaps matches TRBD2 (6 bases). Looked up from germline, CDR1 is SGHNT and CDR2 is YYREEE (reference sequence). V was clipped by 4 bases and J by 13 bases, with 21 bases between them. This CDR3 has 14 amino acids. CDR3 in amino acids: CASSPARSGTQQFF. In DNA, the CDR3 is TGTGCCAGCAGCCCGGCACGATCCGGGACTCAACAGTTCTTC.

The chain uses TRBV29-1 and TRBJ2-2; 7 nucleotides agree with TRBD2. After removal of 7 bases from V and 7 bases from J, the junction contained 12 bases not matched to a gene. Germline lookup yields CDR1 SQVTM and CDR2 ANQGSEA. The CDR3 spans 14 residues. This CDR3 is CSGLSGPGSGELFF. The CDR3 DNA is TGCAGCGGCCTTAGCGGGCCTGGGAGCGGGGAGCTGTTTTTT.

V and J are TRBV7-2 and TRBJ1-1, with unresolved D. The CDR3 runs 14 residues. Germline CDR1 and CDR2: SGHTA and FQGNSA. V lost 2 bases and J 8 bases, leaving 15 bases between the germline ends. The CDR3 sequence is CASSLYGPSSEAFF. Written as DNA, the CDR3 is TGTGCCAGCAGCTTATATGGACCTAGCTCGGAAGCTTTCTTT.

The rearrangement uses TRBV14 and TRBJ2-2, with D perhaps matching TRBD1 or TRBD2 (5 bases each). The CDR3 length is 17 residues. CDR1 SGHDN and CDR2 FVKESK come from the germline V gene. V was clipped by 3 bases and J by 0 bases, with 14 bases between them. The CDR3 spells CASSQVGGASNTGELFF. CDR3 nucleotide sequence: TGTGCCAGCAGCCAGGTTGGGGGAGCTTCGAACACCGGGGAGCTGTTTTTT.

This clone was seen only a few times. The rearrangement uses TRBV19 and TRBJ1-2; TRBD1 matches 9 bases. Looked up from germline, CDR1 is LNHDA and CDR2 is SQIVND (reference sequence). The CDR3 extends over 14 amino acids. V shed 3 bases and J 6 bases; nucleotides not matched to a gene: 5. The CDR3 loop reads CASSITGGSNGYTF. In DNA form, the CDR3 reads TGTGCCAGTAGTATTACAGGGGGCTCGAATGGCTACACCTTC.